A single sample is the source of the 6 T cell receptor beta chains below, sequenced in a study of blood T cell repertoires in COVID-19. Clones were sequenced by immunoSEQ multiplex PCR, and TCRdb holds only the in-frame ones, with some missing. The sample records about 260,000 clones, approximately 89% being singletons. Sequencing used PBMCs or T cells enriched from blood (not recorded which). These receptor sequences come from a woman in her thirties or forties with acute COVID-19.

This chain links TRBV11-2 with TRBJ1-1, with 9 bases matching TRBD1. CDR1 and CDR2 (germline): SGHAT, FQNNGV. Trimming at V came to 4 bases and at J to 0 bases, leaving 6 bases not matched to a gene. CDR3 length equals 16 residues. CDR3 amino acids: CASSSAGTGMNTEAFF. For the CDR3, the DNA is TGTGCCAGCAGCTCAGCCGGGACAGGGATGAACACTGAAGCTTTCTTT.

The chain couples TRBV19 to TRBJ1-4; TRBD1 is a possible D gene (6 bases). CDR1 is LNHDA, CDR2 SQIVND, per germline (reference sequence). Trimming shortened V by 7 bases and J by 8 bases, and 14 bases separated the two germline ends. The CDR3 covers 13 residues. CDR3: CASTVGQREKLFF. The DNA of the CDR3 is TGTGCCAGTACGGTAGGACAGAGAGAAAAACTGTTTTTT. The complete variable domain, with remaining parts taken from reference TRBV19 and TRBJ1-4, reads DGGITQSPKYLFRKEGQNVTLSCEQNLNHDAMYWYRQDPGQGLRLIYYSQIVNDFQKGDIAEGYSVSREKKESFPLTVTSAQKNPTAFYLCASTVGQREKLFFGSGTQLSVL.

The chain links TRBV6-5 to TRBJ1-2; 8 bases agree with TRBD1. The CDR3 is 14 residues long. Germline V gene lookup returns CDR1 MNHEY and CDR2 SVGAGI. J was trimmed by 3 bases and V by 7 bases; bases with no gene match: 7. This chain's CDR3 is CASTQGALDYGYTF. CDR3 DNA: TGTGCCAGCACCCAGGGGGCTCTCGACTATGGCTACACCTTC.

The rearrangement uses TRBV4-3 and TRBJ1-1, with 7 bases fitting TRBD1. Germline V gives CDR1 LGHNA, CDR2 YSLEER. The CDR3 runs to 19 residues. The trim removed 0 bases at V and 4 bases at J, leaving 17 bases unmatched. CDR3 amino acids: CASSQESAGGESSFTEAFF. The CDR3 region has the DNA TGCGCCAGCAGCCAAGAATCCGCAGGGGGAGAATCTAGTTTCACTGAAGCTTTCTTT.

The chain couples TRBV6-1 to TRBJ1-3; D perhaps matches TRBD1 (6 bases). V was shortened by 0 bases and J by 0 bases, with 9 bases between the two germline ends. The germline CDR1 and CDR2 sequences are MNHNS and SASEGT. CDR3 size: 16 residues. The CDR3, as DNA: TGTGCCAGCAGTGAAGCTGGGACACCCTCTGGAAACACCATATATTTT. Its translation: CASSEAGTPSGNTIYF.

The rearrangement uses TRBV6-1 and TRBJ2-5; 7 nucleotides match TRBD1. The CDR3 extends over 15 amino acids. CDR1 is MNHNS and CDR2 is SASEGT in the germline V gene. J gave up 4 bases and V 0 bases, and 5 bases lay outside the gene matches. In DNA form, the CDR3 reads TGTGCCAGCAGTGAAGCGGGACAGAATCGAGAGACCCAGTACTTC. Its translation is CASSEAGQNRETQYF.